This TCR beta chain emerged from a study of blood T cell repertoires in COVID-19. Background on the study: COVID-19 samples collected from the United States, Italy and Spain covered acute and convalescent phases.

CDR1 is SGDLS, CDR2 YYNGEE, per germline. J was trimmed by 0 bases and V by 2 bases; bases with no gene match: 12. The CDR3 covers 19 residues. Original handling: The authors estimated nucleated cell counts from reference gene primer amplification. Method: immunoSEQ multiplex PCR; TCRdb's copy keeps in-frame clones and lacks some. V, J and clone size are those of that table, while D and trimming were read from the DNA. The repertoire holds over 150,000 clones, with 70% to 80% as singletons. Sequencing input: peripheral blood. V is TRBV9 and J is TRBJ2-3; 10 bases line up with TRBD1. The sequence was obtained from a man aged 60 to 75 with acute or convalescent COVID-19. In DNA, the CDR3 is TGTGCCAGCAGCGTTACCCATGGACAGGGGGATCGTAGCACAGATACGCAGTATTTT. The encoded protein is CASSVTHGQGDRSTDTQYF.